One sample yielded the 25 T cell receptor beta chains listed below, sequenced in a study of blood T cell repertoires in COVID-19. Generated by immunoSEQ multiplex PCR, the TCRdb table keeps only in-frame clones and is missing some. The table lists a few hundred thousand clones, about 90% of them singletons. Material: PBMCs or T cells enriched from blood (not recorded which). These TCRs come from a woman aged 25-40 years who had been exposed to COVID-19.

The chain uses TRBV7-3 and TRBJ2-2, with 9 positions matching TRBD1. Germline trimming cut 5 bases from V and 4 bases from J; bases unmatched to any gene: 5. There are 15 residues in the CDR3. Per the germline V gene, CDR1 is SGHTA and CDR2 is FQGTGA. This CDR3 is CASSPGTGITGELFF. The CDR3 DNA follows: TGTGCCAGCAGCCCCGGGACAGGGATCACCGGGGAGCTGTTTTTT.

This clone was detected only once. CDR3 in DNA: TGTGCCAGCGCCGGACAGGGGGCTAACTATGGCTACACCTTC. It specifies CASAGQGANYGYTF. The chain carries TRBV6-6 and TRBJ1-2; 10 bases map to TRBD1. The CDR3 has 14 amino acids. Germline assignment: CDR1 MNHNY and CDR2 SVGAGI (reference sequence). V gave up 8 bases and J gave up 0 bases; unmatched junction bases: 3.

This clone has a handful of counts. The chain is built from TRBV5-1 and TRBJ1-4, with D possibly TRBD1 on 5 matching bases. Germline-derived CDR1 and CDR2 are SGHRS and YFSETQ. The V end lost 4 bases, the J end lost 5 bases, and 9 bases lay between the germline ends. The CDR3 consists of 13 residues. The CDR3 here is CASSPPGNEKLFF. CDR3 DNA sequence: TGCGCCAGCAGCCCCCCAGGGAATGAAAAACTGTTTTTT.

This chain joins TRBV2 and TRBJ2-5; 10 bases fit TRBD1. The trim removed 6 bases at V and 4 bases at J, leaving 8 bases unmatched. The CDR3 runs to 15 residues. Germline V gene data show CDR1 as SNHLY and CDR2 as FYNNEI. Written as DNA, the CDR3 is TGTGCCAGCAGGGTGGGACAGGGGCTATCAGAGACCCAGTACTTC. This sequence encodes CASRVGQGLSETQYF.

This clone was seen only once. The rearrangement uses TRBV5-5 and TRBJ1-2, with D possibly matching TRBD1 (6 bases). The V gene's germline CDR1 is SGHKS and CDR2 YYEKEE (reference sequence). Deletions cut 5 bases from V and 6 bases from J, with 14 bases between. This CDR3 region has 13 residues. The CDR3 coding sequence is TGTGCCAGCAGAACCTACACAGGGAATGGCTACACCTTC. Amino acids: CASRTYTGNGYTF.

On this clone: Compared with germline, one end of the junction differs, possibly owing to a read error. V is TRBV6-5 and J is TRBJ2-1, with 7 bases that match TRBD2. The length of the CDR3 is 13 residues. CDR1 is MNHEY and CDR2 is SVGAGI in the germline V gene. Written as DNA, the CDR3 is TGTGCCAGCAGTTACGCGGGAGTTAATGAACAGTTCTTC. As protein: CASSYAGVNEQFF.

CDR3 amino acids: CASSKSPGLPLIDSPLHF. CDR3 DNA: TGTGCCAGCAGTAAGAGTCCGGGACTGCCACTTATTGATTCACCCCTCCACTTT. This chain links TRBV2 with TRBJ1-6, with D possibly matching TRBD1 (5 bases). Deletions cut 5 bases from V and 8 bases from J, with 25 bases between. The CDR3 has 18 residues. CDR1 and CDR2 from the germline V gene are SNHLY and FYNNEI.

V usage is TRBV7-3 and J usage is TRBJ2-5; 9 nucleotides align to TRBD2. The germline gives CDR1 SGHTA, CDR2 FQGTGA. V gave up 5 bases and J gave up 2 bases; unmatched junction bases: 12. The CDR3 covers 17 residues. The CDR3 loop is CASSEGASGTVQETQYF. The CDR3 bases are TGTGCCAGCAGCGAAGGGGCTAGCGGGACTGTTCAAGAGACCCAGTACTTC.

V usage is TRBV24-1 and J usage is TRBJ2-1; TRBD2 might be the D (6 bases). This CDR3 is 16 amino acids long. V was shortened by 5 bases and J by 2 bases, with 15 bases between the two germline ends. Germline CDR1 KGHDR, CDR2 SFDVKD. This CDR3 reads CATSAAVADAYNEQFF. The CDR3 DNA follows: TGTGCCACCAGTGCCGCCGTAGCGGATGCCTACAATGAGCAGTTCTTC.

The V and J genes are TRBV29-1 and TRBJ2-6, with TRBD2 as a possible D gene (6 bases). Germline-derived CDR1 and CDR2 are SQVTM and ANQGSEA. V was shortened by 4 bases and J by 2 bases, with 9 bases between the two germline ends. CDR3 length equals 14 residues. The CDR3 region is CSVATGAGANVLTF. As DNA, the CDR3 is TGCAGCGTTGCCACGGGGGCTGGGGCCAACGTCCTGACTTTC.

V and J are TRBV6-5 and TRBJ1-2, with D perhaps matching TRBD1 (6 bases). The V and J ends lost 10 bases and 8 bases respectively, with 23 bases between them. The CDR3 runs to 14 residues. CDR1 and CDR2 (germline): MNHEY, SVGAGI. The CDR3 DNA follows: TGTGCCACCAGCGGAACACAGGGATCGGGCGGCTACACCTTC. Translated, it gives CATSGTQGSGGYTF.

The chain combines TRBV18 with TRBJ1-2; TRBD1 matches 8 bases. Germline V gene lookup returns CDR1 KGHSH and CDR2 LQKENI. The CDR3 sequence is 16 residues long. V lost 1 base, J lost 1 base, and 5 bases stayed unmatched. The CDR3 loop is CASSPLSRGHNYGYTF. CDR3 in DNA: TGTGCCAGCTCACCACTATCCAGGGGGCATAACTATGGCTACACCTTC.

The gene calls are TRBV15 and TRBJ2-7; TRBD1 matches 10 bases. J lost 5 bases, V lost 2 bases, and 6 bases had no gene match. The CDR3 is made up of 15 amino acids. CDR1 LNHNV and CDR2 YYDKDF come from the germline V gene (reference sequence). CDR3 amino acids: CATSRTGTGDHEQYF. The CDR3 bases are TGTGCCACCAGCAGAACCGGGACAGGGGACCACGAGCAGTACTTC.

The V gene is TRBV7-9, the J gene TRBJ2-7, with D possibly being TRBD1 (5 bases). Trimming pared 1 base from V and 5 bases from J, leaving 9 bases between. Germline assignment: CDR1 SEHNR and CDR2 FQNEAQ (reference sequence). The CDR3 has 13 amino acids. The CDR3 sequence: CASSLGTQDEQYF. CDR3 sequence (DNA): TGTGCCAGCAGCTTAGGGACACAGGACGAGCAGTACTTC.

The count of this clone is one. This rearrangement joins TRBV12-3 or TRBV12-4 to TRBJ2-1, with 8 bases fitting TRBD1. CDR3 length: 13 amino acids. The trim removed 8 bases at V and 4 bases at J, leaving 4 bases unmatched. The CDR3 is CASSGQDYNEQFF. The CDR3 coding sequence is TGTGCCAGCTCGGGACAGGATTACAATGAGCAGTTCTTC.

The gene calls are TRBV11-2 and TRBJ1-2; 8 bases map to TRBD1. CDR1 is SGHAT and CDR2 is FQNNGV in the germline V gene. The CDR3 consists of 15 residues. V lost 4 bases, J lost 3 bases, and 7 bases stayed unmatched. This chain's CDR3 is CASSSDRGQDYGYTF. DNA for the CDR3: TGTGCCAGCAGCTCAGACAGGGGCCAGGACTATGGCTACACCTTC.

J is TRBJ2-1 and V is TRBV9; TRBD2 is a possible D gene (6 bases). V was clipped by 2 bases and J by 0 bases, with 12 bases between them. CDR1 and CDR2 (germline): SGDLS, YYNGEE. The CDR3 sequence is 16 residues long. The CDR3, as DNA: TGTGCCAGCAGCGTCCGGGACTTGAGCTCCTACAATGAGCAGTTCTTC. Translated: CASSVRDLSSYNEQFF.

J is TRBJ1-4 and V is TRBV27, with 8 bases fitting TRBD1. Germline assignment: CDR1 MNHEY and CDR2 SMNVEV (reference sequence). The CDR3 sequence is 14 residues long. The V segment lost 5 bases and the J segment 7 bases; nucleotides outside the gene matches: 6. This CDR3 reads CASSPADRVEKLFF. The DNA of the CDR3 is TGTGCCAGCAGTCCCGCGGACAGGGTTGAAAAACTGTTTTTT.

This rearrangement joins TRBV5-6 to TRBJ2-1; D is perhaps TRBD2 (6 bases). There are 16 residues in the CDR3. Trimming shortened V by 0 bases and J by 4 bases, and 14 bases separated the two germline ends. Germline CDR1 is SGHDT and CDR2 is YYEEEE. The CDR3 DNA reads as TGTGCCAGCAGCTTGGATTGGGGGACTGTTTACAATGAGCAGTTCTTC. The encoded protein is CASSLDWGTVYNEQFF.

The CDR3: CASSLGASLSGANVLTF. As DNA, the CDR3 is TGCGCCAGCAGCTTGGGGGCCTCGCTCTCTGGGGCCAACGTCCTGACTTTC. The genes are TRBV5-1 and TRBJ2-6; D unclear. This CDR3 is 17 amino acids long. The V end lost 0 bases, the J end lost 0 bases, and 10 bases lay between the germline ends. The germline CDR1 and CDR2 sequences are SGHRS and YFSETQ.

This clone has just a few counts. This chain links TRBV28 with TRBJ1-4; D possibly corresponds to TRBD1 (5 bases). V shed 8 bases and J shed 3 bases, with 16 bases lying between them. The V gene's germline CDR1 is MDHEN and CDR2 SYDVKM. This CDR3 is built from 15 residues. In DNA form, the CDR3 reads TGTGCCAGCTGCGGCAGGGTTTTGTCTAATGAAAAACTGTTTTTT. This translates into CASCGRVLSNEKLFF.

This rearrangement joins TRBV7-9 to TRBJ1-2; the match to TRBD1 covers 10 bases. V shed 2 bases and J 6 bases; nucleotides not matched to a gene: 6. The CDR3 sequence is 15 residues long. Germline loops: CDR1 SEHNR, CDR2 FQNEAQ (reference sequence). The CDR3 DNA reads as TGTGCCAGCAGCTTACGACAGGGGGCTGAGGATGGCTACACCTTC. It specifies CASSLRQGAEDGYTF.

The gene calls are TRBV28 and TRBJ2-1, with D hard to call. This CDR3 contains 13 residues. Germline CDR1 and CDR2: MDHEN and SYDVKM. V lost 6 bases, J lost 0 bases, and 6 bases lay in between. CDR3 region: CASSTSSYNEQFF. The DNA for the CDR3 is TGTGCCAGCAGCACCAGCTCCTACAATGAGCAGTTCTTC.

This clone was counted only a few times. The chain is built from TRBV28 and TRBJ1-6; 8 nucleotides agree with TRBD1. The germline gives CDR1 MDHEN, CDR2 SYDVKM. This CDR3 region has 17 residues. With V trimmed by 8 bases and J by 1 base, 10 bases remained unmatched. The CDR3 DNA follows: TGTGCCAGCCGACCCTCGACAGGGGTGTCCTATAATTCACCCCTCCACTTT. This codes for CASRPSTGVSYNSPLHF.

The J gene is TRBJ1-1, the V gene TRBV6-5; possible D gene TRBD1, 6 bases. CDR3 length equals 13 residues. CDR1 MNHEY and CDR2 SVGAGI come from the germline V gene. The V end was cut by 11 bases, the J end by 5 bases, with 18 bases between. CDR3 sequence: CAATGGRETEAFF. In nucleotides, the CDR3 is TGTGCCGCCACCGGGGGGCGGGAGACTGAAGCTTTCTTT.